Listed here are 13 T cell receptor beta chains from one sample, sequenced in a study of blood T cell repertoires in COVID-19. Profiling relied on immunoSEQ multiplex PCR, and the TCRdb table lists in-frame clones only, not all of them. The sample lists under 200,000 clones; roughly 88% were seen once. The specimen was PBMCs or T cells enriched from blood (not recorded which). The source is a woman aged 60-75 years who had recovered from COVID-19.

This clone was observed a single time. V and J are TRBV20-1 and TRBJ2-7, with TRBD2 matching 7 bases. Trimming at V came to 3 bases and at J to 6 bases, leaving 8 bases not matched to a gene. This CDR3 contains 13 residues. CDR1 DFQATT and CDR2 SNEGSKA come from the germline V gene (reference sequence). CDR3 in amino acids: CSASVGGPPEQYF. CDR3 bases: TGCAGTGCTAGTGTGGGAGGGCCTCCCGAGCAGTACTTC.

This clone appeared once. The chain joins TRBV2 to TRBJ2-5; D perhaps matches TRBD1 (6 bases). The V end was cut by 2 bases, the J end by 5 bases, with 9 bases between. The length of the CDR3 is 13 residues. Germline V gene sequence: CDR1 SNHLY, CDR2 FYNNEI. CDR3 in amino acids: CASSESGAETQYF. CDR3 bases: TGTGCCAGCAGTGAATCAGGGGCCGAGACCCAGTACTTC.

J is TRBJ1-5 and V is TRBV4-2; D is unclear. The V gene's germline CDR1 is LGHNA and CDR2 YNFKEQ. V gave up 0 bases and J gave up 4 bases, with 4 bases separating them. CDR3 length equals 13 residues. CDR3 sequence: CASSQDLNQPQHF. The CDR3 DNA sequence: TGTGCCAGCAGCCAAGACCTAAATCAGCCCCAGCATTTT.

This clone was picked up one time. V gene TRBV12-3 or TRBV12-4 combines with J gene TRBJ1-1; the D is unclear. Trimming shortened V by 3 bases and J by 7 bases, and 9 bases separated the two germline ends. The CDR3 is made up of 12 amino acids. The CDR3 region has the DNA TGTGCCAGCAGTTTTCGCGGATTTGAAGCTTTCTTT. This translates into CASSFRGFEAFF.

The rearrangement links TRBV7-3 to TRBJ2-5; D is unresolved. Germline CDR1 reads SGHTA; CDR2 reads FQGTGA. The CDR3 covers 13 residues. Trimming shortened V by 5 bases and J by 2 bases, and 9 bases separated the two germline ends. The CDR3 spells CASSRAYQETQYF. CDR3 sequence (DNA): TGTGCCAGCAGCCGAGCATATCAAGAGACCCAGTACTTC.

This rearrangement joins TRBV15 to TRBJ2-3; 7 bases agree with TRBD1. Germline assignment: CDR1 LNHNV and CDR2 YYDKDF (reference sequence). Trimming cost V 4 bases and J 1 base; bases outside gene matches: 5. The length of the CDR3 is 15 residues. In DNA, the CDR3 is TGTGCCACCAGCACCGGGACAGTCCGCACAGATACGCAGTATTTT. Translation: CATSTGTVRTDTQYF.

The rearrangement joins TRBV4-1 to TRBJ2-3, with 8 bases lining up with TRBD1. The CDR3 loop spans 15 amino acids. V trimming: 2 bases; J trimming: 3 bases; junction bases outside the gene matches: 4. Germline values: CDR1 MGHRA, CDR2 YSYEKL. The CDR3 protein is CASSQFGQGTDTQYF. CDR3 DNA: TGCGCCAGCAGCCAATTCGGACAGGGTACAGATACGCAGTATTTT.

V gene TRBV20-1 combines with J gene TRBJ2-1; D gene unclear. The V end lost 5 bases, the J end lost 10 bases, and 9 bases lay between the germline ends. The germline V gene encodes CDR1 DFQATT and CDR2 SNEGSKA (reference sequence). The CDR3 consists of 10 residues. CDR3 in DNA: TGCAGTGCTGGGCAAACAGAGCAGTTCTTC. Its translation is CSAGQTEQFF.

The CDR3 loop is CASSPAGQAHQPQHF. The CDR3 DNA is TGCGCCAGCAGCCCCGCGGGACAGGCGCATCAGCCCCAGCATTTT. The chain couples TRBV4-1 to TRBJ1-5, with 8 bases fitting TRBD1. The CDR3 runs to 15 residues. The germline gives CDR1 MGHRA, CDR2 YSYEKL. V lost 4 bases to trimming and J lost 5 bases; unmatched junction nucleotides: 7.

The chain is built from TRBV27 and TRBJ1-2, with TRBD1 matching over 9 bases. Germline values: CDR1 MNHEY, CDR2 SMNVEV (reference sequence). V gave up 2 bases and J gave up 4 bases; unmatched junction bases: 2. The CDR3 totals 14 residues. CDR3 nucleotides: TGTGCCAGCAGTTTACAGGACAGGGGCTATGGCTACACCTTC. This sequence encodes CASSLQDRGYGYTF.

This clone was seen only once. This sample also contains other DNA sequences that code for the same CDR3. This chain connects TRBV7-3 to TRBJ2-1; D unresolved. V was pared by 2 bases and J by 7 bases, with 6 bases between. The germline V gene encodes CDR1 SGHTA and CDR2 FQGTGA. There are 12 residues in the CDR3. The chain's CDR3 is CASSLSGNEQFF. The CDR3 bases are TGTGCCAGCAGCTTATCGGGTAATGAGCAGTTCTTC. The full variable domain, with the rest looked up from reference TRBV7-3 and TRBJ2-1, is GAGVSQTPSNKVTEKGKYVELRCDPISGHTALYWYRQSLGQGPEFLIYFQGTGAADDSGLPNDRFFAVRPEGSVSTLKIQRTERGDSAVYLCASSLSGNEQFFGPGTRLTVL.

CDR3 nucleotides: TGTGCCAGCAGCTTAGGCCAGCGGTCCTACGAGCAGTACTTC. Protein sequence: CASSLGQRSYEQYF. The rearrangement links TRBV7-2 to TRBJ2-7; D is perhaps TRBD2 (5 bases). With 1 base removed from V and 1 base from J, the gap between germline ends came to 8 bases. CDR3 size: 14 residues. In germline, CDR1 is SGHTA, CDR2 FQGNSA.

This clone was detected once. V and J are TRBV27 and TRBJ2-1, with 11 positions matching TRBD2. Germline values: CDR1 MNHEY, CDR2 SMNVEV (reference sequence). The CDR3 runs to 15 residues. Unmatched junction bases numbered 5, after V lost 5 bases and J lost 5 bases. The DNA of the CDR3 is TGTGCCAGCAGTCCATCTAGCGGGAGGAACAATGAGCAGTTCTTC. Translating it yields CASSPSSGRNNEQFF.